Following are 28 T cell receptor beta chains from one sample sequenced in a study of tissue T cells after allogeneic stem cell transplantation. The data were produced by immunoSEQ multiplex PCR, yet TCRdb's version contains in-frame clones alone and is incomplete. The sample includes about 21,000 clones, 69% seen only once; the top ten take 0.41%. Sequenced material: blood. The source is a female BALB/c mouse in good health. MHC haplotype of the mouse line: H2-d.

About this clone: Any gene name here is a mouse gene name. This CDR3 is CASSQEQNSDYTF. The sequenced CDR3 bases are TGTGCCAGCAGCCAAGAACAAAACTCCGACTACACC. The chain uses TRBV2 and TRBJ1-2; D uncertain. The observed sequence ends 1 residue before the CDR3 terminus, with the missing tail filled in from the germline J gene. This CDR3 contains 13 residues. The germline gives CDR1 LGHNA, CDR2 YSYQKL. V shed 0 bases and J shed 1 base, with 3 bases lying between them.

Remarks on this clone: Germline and genes: mouse. The read terminates 1 residue ahead of where the CDR3 ends, so the germline J gene completes it. This chain links TRBV14 with TRBJ2-2, with 7 bases aligning to TRBD1. The CDR3 length is 15 residues. The germline CDR1 and CDR2 sequences are SGHDT and FRDEAV. Trimming cost V 5 bases and J 0 bases; bases outside gene matches: 4. Partial CDR3 DNA: TGTGCCAGCAGCACCGGGACAGCAAACACCGGGCAGCTCTAC. Translated, it gives CASSTGTANTGQLY. The full CDR3 is CASSTGTANTGQLYF.

Details on this clone: Gene names and germline match the mouse. The observed sequence ends 1 residue before the CDR3 terminus, with the missing tail filled in from the germline J gene. The rearrangement joins TRBV13-1 to TRBJ2-1, with 7 positions matching TRBD2. CDR3 size: 14 residues. The ends lost 2 bases at V and 3 bases at J; junction bases unmatched: 2. CDR1 and CDR2 from the germline V gene are NSHNY and SYGAGN. CDR3 loop: CASSEAGGYAEQFF. The CDR3 bases that were read are TGTGCCAGCAGTGAAGCTGGGGGCTATGCTGAGCAGTTC.

With regard to this clone: The genes and germline here are from mouse. The observed sequence ends 1 residue before the CDR3 terminus, with the missing tail filled in from the germline J gene. This chain links TRBV5 with TRBJ1-5; D is unresolved. CDR1 is LGHNA and CDR2 is YNLKQL in the germline V gene (reference sequence). This CDR3 has 15 amino acids. V was clipped by 4 bases and J by 0 bases, with 10 bases between them. The sequenced CDR3 bases are TGTGCCAGCAGCCCAGCGCCACATAACAACCAGGCTCCGCTT. Protein product: CASSPAPHNNQAPL. The whole CDR3 sequence is CASSPAPHNNQAPLF.

This clone has more than one count but fewer than ten. The genes are named according to mouse. Coverage ceases 1 residue before the CDR3 finishes, and the germline J gene fills in the end. The V call is TRBV5, the J call TRBJ2-1; 7 bases are a match to TRBD1. The junction had 4 bases not matched to a gene; V was cut back by 2 bases and J by 0 bases. The CDR3 spans 16 residues. Germline values: CDR1 LGHNA, CDR2 YNLKQL (reference sequence). The part of the CDR3 DNA that was read is TGTGCCAGCAGCCAAATCGGGACAGCTAACTATGCTGAGCAGTTC. Protein sequence: CASSQIGTANYAEQF. The whole CDR3 protein reads CASSQIGTANYAEQFF.

Comment on this clone: Here the gene names and germline are mouse. Sequencing ends 1 residue short of the CDR3 end; the germline J gene provides the rest. The V call is TRBV13-3, the J call TRBJ2-1, with D possibly matching TRBD1 (5 bases). In germline, CDR1 is NNHDY, CDR2 SYVADS. The CDR3 has 11 residues. Trimming took off 0 bases at V and 10 bases at J, with 5 bases between the two ends. The CDR3 loop reads CASSDAGEQFF. The covered CDR3 bases are TGTGCCAGCAGTGATGCAGGGGAGCAGTTC.

Remarks on this clone: The listed genes are named as in mouse. Sequencing ends 1 residue short of the CDR3 end; the germline J gene provides the rest. This chain links TRBV5 with TRBJ1-4; the D gene is possibly TRBD1 (6 bases). Trimming pared 1 base from V and 3 bases from J, leaving 9 bases between. This CDR3 spans 15 amino acids. The germline CDR1 and CDR2 sequences are LGHNA and YNLKQL (reference sequence). Partial CDR3 DNA: TGTGCCAGCAGCCAAGTGGGGGCGACCAACGAAAGATTATTT. It yields the protein CASSQVGATNERLF. The CDR3 in its entirety is CASSQVGATNERLFF.

A word on this clone: Genes here carry mouse names. Read coverage stops 1 residue before the CDR3 terminus; the germline J gene supplies the remainder. This chain uses TRBV1 with TRBJ1-6; 7 bases agree with TRBD1. TRBJ1-6 carries the ORF label, with uncertain function. The CDR3 spans 14 residues. V shed 3 bases and J 5 bases; nucleotides not matched to a gene: 1. Germline V lookup: CDR1 NSQYPW, CDR2 LRSPGD (reference sequence). CDR3 DNA, as far as it was read: TGCACCTGCAGTGCGGGACAGAATAATTCGCCCCTCTAC. This translates into CTCSAGQNNSPLY. The entire CDR3 protein is CTCSAGQNNSPLYF.

Of note for this clone: The gene symbols are mouse symbols. The sequence runs out 1 residue before the end of the CDR3; the remainder is reconstructed from the germline J gene. The chain employs TRBV31 and TRBJ2-1, with D unresolved. V was shortened by 0 bases and J by 4 bases, with 7 bases between the two germline ends. Germline CDR1 is GKSSPN and CDR2 is SITVG. The CDR3 runs 13 residues. CDR3: CAWSLDNYAEQFF. The DNA read from the CDR3 is TGTGCCTGGAGTCTTGACAATTATGCTGAGCAGTTC.

In regard to this clone: Any gene name here is a mouse gene name. The read falls 1 residue short of the CDR3 end, and the missing part is taken from the germline J gene. V is TRBV19 and J is TRBJ2-4; D might be TRBD1 (6 bases). Per germline, CDR1 FNHDT and CDR2 SITEND (reference sequence). Trimming cost V 7 bases and J 0 bases, with 12 bases left between them. The length of the CDR3 is 14 residues. CDR3 bases read: TGTGCCAGCTCGACAGGAATTAGTCAAAACACCTTGTAC. Its protein is CASSTGISQNTLY. The CDR3 as a whole reads CASSTGISQNTLYF. Based on the CDR3 plus reference TRBV19 and TRBJ2-4, the full variable domain is GGIITQTPKFLIGQEGQKLTLKCQQNFNHDTMYWYRQDSGKGLRLIYYSITENDLQKGDLSEGYDASREKKSSFSLTVTSAQKNEMAVFLCASSTGISQNTLYFGAGTRLSVL.

Of note for this clone: Genes here carry mouse names. Read data end 1 residue before the CDR3 end; the end is taken from the germline J gene. This chain uses TRBV29 with TRBJ1-5, with D unresolved. V lost 7 bases to trimming and J lost 7 bases, with 5 bases between them. CDR1 and CDR2 (germline): MSHET, SYDVDS. CDR3 length equals 10 residues. CDR3 bases read: TGTGCTAGCAAACAGCAGGCTCCGCTT. Encoded protein: CASKQQAPL. The entire CDR3 protein is CASKQQAPLF.

This clone was counted between two and nine times. The gene names given are mouse names. The read terminates 1 residue before the CDR3 end, so the remaining end is supplied by the germline J gene. V gene TRBV31 combines with J gene TRBJ2-3; 10 bases align to TRBD2. This CDR3 has 15 residues. CDR1 is GKSSPN, CDR2 SITVG, per germline. V was clipped by 3 bases and J by 4 bases; unmatched bases: 7. CDR3 bases read: TGTGCCTGGAGGCTGGGGGGGCGCGGTACAGAAACGCTGTAT. Amino acid sequence: CAWRLGGRGTETLY. The whole CDR3 protein is CAWRLGGRGTETLYF.

To note about this clone: All gene names here are mouse names. CDR3 DNA (partial): TGTGCCAGCAGGTTTAACCAAGACACCCAGTAC. This sequence encodes CASRFNQDTQY. The full CDR3 protein is CASRFNQDTQYF. The gene calls are TRBV19 and TRBJ2-5, with D uncertain. The DNA ends 1 residue before the CDR3 does, and the rest of the CDR3 is filled in from the germline J gene. Per germline, CDR1 FNHDT and CDR2 SITEND (reference sequence). This CDR3 region has 12 residues. V lost 5 bases, J lost 0 bases, and 4 bases lay in between.

On this clone itself: Gene names refer to mouse genes. The CDR3 goes on 1 residue after the read ends, and that part is filled in from the germline J gene. This chain joins TRBV31 and TRBJ2-7; 9 positions agree with TRBD1. The trim removed 3 bases at V and 5 bases at J, leaving 8 bases unmatched. The CDR3 spans 14 residues. CDR1 is GKSSPN and CDR2 is SITVG in the germline V gene. The sequenced CDR3 bases are TGTGCCTGGAGGCTCCGGGACAGGGCCCATGAACAGTAC. Translating gives CAWRLRDRAHEQY. From start to end, the CDR3 is CAWRLRDRAHEQYF.

This clone was counted between two and nine times. Here the gene names and germline are mouse. With the read ending 1 residue before the CDR3 end, the germline J gene is used to fill in that end. This chain links TRBV19 with TRBJ2-7, with TRBD1 as a possible D gene (5 bases). CDR3 size: 14 residues. Germline CDR1 is FNHDT and CDR2 is SITEND (reference sequence). V was cut by 3 bases and J by 6 bases, with 16 bases left in between. This chain's CDR3 is CASSTVQGFSEQYF. The CDR3 bases that were read are TGTGCCAGCAGTACGGTCCAGGGCTTTTCTGAACAGTAC.

As concerns this clone: The listed genes are named as in mouse. The CDR3 end lies 1 residue beyond the end of the read and is filled in from the germline J gene. The chain couples TRBV19 to TRBJ2-2, with 7 bases aligning to TRBD1. CDR1 is FNHDT, CDR2 SITEND, per germline (reference sequence). The CDR3 totals 15 residues. The V segment lost 3 bases and the J segment 0 bases; nucleotides outside the gene matches: 2. The CDR3 here is CASSTGTANTGQLYF. CDR3 bases read: TGTGCCAGCAGTACCGGGACAGCAAACACCGGGCAGCTCTAC.

In regard to this clone: Genes and germline are mouse. Incomplete CDR3 DNA: TGTGCCAGCAGCAGGGGACGGATTTCCAACGAAAGATTATTT. Its translation is CASSRGRISNERLF. The entire CDR3 is CASSRGRISNERLFF. The chain has TRBV4 and TRBJ1-4; the D gene is possibly TRBD1 (5 bases). The CDR3 end is not reached by the read, which stops 1 residue before it; the germline J gene fills it in. V shed 5 bases and J shed 0 bases, with 10 bases lying between them. Germline V CDR1 and CDR2: LGHDT, YNNKQL (reference sequence). The CDR3 is 15 residues long.

With regard to this clone: The gene names here belong to mouse. The read halts 1 residue ahead of the CDR3 end, with the missing end drawn from the germline J gene. The chain uses TRBV19 and TRBJ1-4, with TRBD1 matching over 11 bases. Germline CDR1 FNHDT, CDR2 SITEND (reference sequence). This CDR3 spans 15 amino acids. The junction had 0 bases not matched to a gene; V was cut back by 2 bases and J by 3 bases. This chain's CDR3 is CASSMGQGANERLFF. The CDR3 DNA, read in part, is TGTGCCAGCAGTATGGGACAGGGGGCCAACGAAAGATTATTT.

This clone was detected once. Gene labels here are mouse ones. From the germline J gene comes the end of the CDR3, since the read stops 1 residue before it. V usage is TRBV14 and J usage is TRBJ2-7, with 7 bases lining up with TRBD1. Germline loops: CDR1 SGHDT, CDR2 FRDEAV. The trim removed 5 bases at V and 4 bases at J, leaving 3 bases unmatched. The CDR3 sequence is 12 residues long. The part of the CDR3 DNA that was read is TGTGCCAGCAGCCGGGACAGATATGAACAGTAC. Translation gives CASSRDRYEQY. The entire CDR3 is CASSRDRYEQYF.

Turning to this clone: Each gene name is a mouse one. The read ends 1 residue early relative to the CDR3; the germline J gene fills the gap. The rearrangement joins TRBV13-1 to TRBJ2-5; tentatively, D is TRBD1 (6 bases). Germline-derived CDR1 and CDR2 are NSHNY and SYGAGN. The CDR3 length is 14 residues. The germline V and J ends were trimmed by 3 bases and 0 bases, with 8 bases remaining between them. The CDR3 sequence: CASSAGTNQDTQYF. The CDR3 DNA, read in part, is TGTGCCAGCAGTGCCGGGACAAACCAAGACACCCAGTAC.

In this sample, this clone turned up once. The genes and germline here are from mouse. The read stops 1 residue short of the end of the CDR3; the missing end is completed from the germline J gene. The chain employs TRBV19 and TRBJ2-7; 9 nucleotides match TRBD1. CDR3 length: 15 amino acids. The germline CDR1 and CDR2 sequences are FNHDT and SITEND (reference sequence). The J segment lost 1 base and the V segment lost 0 bases, leaving 2 bases of the junction unmatched. Partial CDR3 DNA: TGTGCCAGCAGTATAGCCGGACAGGGGTCCTATGAACAGTAC. Translating gives CASSIAGQGSYEQY. In full, the CDR3 reads CASSIAGQGSYEQYF.

A word on this clone: Genes here carry mouse names. Read data end 1 residue before the CDR3 end; the end is taken from the germline J gene. The V and J genes are TRBV13-1 and TRBJ2-1, with TRBD2 identical over 10 bases. V was pared by 0 bases and J by 6 bases, with 3 bases of the junction left unmatched. This CDR3 comprises 15 residues. The germline V gene has CDR1 NSHNY and CDR2 SYGAGN. The CDR3 reads CASSDAWGGVAEQFF. The CDR3 DNA, read in part, is TGTGCCAGCAGTGATGCCTGGGGGGGCGTTGCTGAGCAGTTC.

A note on this clone: Gene names are the mouse ones. The read gets to within 1 residue of the CDR3 end, and the germline J gene fills in the rest. The V and J genes are TRBV16 and TRBJ2-4; D gene uncertain. Germline CDR1 reads SGHSA; CDR2 reads FRNQAP. Trimming left V 3 bases short and J 0 bases short, with 4 bases between. The CDR3 consists of 13 residues. CDR3 loop: CASSFDSQNTLYF. The DNA read from the CDR3 is TGTGCAAGCAGCTTCGACAGTCAAAACACCTTGTAC.

As regards this clone: Germline and genes: mouse. Sequencing ends 1 residue short of the CDR3 end; the germline J gene provides the rest. This rearrangement joins TRBV5 to TRBJ2-7; D possibly corresponds to TRBD1 (6 bases). V was pared by 2 bases and J by 4 bases, with 6 bases between. This CDR3 has 12 amino acids. Germline V gene data show CDR1 as LGHNA and CDR2 as YNLKQL (reference sequence). Here the CDR3 reads CASSQRGYEQYF. The CDR3 bases that were read are TGTGCCAGCAGCCAAAGGGGGTATGAACAGTAC.

This clone was counted a few times. All gene names here are mouse names. The read ends 1 residue shy of where the CDR3 ends; the end is completed using the germline J gene. The chain has TRBV13-2 and TRBJ2-7; D possibly corresponds to TRBD1 (6 bases). Trimming took 1 base from V and 3 from J, leaving 11 bases between them. The V gene's germline CDR1 is NNHNN and CDR2 SYGAGS (reference sequence). This CDR3 has 14 amino acids. The part of the CDR3 DNA that was read is TGTGCCAGCGGTGATAGGGCAGGGGTCTATGAACAGTAC. Translation gives CASGDRAGVYEQY. The entire CDR3 reads CASGDRAGVYEQYF.

A note on this clone: Mouse gene names apply. The read gets to within 1 residue of the CDR3 end, and the germline J gene fills in the rest. The chain joins TRBV17 to TRBJ2-2; 7 bases are a match to TRBD2. V trimming: 5 bases; J trimming: 0 bases; junction bases outside the gene matches: 6. Per the germline V gene, CDR1 is MNHDT and CDR2 is YYDKIL. The CDR3 has 16 residues. CDR3: CASSRLGLSNTGQLYF. The sequenced part of the CDR3 DNA is TGTGCTAGCAGTCGACTGGGACTCTCAAACACCGGGCAGCTCTAC.

Turning to this clone: Each gene name is a mouse one. The read is 1 residue too short to cover the CDR3 end, so that end is filled in from the germline J gene. The V and J genes are TRBV13-1 and TRBJ1-1; the D gene is possibly TRBD1 (5 bases). The CDR3 spans 14 residues. V was trimmed by 0 bases and J by 0 bases, leaving 6 bases between them. Germline CDR1 and CDR2: NSHNY and SYGAGN. CDR3 in amino acids: CASSDGTTNTEVFF. The CDR3 bases that were read are TGTGCCAGCAGTGATGGGACAACAAACACAGAAGTCTTC.

Remarks on this clone: The listed genes are named as in mouse. The CDR3 is cut off 1 residue early in the read; its end comes from the germline J gene. The chain has TRBV13-2 and TRBJ1-3; D unresolved. The CDR3 has 14 residues. The V end was cut by 2 bases, the J end by 0 bases, with 6 bases between. The germline CDR1 and CDR2 sequences are NNHNN and SYGAGS (reference sequence). Here the CDR3 reads CASGDPPSGNTLYF. The sequenced CDR3 bases are TGTGCCAGCGGTGACCCACCTTCTGGAAATACGCTCTAT.